Detailed here is one TCR beta chain. Base qualities are not provided; no much larger clone lies one nucleotide away. PBMC were thawed, rested overnight, stained with a GMM-loaded CD1B tetramer, a Live/Dead dye and anti-CD3, and then sorted on a FACS Aria II. CD1B tetramers were loaded with C32 glucose monomycolate purified from Rhodococcus equi. Before cryopreservation, the PBMC later used for tetramer sorting had been depleted of CD14-expressing monocytes as part of a separate study. From each donor, approximately 92,000 tetramer-negative cells were sorted and analyzed together with the tetramer-positive cells. GMM-loaded CD1B tetramers were used to sort antigen-specific T cells from a handful of healthy South African adults. The source of the sample is a study of T cells in tuberculosis (dated by TCRdb to 2016 to 2018). At the level of the whole study: The study combined CD1B tetramers and high-throughput TCR immunosequencing to characterize T cells specific for the mycobacterial lipid antigen glucose monomycolate (GMM).

CDR1 and CDR2 are drawn from the germline V gene: SGHDT, YYEEEE. Counted from cysteine to phenylalanine, this CDR3 has 17 amino acids. The kept DNA is CDR3 alone, 51 bases in frame from the first base. V ends up 4 bases short and J 6 bases short, with an unmatched junction base count of 7. Beyond this particular receptor, the publication reports: T cells that bind the CD1B-GMM tetramer with low affinity may not have been captured by the stringent sort gate.

TCR-alpha and TCR-beta chains were sequenced unpaired, so chain pairing information was not available. The immunoSEQ multiplex PCR assay was used to generate TCR libraries, with TCR-beta and/or TCR-alpha/delta assays applied to each sample. The amplified TCR libraries were sequenced using the Illumina high-throughput platform. On the authors' methods: Clustering and dimensionality reduction were performed using pairwise TCRdist distances among GMM-specific receptors from ex vivo sorted or in vitro expanded T cells. Sequence motifs defined by gene usage and CDR3 content were tested for enrichment in tetramer-positive versus tetramer-negative populations. What TCRdb holds here is the immuneACCESS table cut down to in-frame rearrangements. Part of the clones is not present; checked against another copy, under half of the missing clones reflect an unresolved V gene, and the others are unexplained. V and J calls and clone size are those listed in that table; D and trimming were worked out from the DNA. The sample profile shows 85,000 to 100,000 clones; roughly 93% of them were found once. Over 1.5% of the sample rests with the top ten.

This clonotype was obtained from an adult woman with latent tuberculosis. The source material was CD1b-GMM tetramer-negative cells sorted from PBMCs. This sample's cell subset or site label indicates: T cells not binding CD1B-GMM tetramer, sorted from same donor. The chain employs TRBV5-6 and TRBJ2-4, with 16 junctional bases fitting TRBD2. This receptor has the CDR3 CASSPPGLAGGSNIQYF. The nucleotide sequence reads as follows: TGTGCCAGCAGCCCTCCGGGACTAGCGGGGGGGTCAAACATTCAGTACTTC.